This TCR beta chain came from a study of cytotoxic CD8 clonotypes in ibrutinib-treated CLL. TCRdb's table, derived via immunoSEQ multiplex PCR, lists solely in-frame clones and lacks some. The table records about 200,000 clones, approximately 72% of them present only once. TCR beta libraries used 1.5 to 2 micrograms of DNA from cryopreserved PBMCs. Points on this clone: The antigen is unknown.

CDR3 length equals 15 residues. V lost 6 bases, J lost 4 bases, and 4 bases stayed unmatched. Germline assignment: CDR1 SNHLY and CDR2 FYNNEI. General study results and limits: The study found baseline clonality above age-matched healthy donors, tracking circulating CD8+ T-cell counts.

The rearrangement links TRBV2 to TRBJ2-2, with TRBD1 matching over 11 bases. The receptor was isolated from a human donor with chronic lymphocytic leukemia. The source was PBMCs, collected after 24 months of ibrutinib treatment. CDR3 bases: TGTGCCAGCAGCGCCGGGACAGGGGGCACCGGGGAGCTGTTTTTT. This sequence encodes CASSAGTGGTGELFF. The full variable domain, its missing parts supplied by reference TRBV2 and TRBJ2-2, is EPEVTQTPSHQVTQMGQEVILRCVPISNHLYFYWYRQILGQKVEFLVSFYNNEISEKSEIFDDQFSVERPDGSNFTLKIRSTKLEDSAMYFCASSAGTGGTGELFFGEGSRLTVL.